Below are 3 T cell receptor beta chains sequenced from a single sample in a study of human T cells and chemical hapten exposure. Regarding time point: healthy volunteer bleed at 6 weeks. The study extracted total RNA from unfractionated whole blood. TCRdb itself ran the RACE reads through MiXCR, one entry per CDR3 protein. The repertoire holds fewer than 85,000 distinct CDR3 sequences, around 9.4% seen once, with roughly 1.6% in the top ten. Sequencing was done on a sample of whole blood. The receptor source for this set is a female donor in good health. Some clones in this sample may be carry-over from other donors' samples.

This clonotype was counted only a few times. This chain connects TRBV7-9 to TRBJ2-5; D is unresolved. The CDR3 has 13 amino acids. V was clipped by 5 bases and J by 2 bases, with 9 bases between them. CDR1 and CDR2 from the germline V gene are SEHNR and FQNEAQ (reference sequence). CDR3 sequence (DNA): TGTGCCAGCAGCGCCACACGTCAAGAGACCCAGTACTTC. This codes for CASSATRQETQYF.

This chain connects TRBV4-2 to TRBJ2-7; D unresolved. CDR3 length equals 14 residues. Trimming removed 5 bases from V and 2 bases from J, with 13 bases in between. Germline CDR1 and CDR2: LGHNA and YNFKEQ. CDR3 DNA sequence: TGTGCCAGCAGCTCAAGCGCAAGGACCTACGAGCAGTACTTC. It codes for CASSSSARTYEQYF.

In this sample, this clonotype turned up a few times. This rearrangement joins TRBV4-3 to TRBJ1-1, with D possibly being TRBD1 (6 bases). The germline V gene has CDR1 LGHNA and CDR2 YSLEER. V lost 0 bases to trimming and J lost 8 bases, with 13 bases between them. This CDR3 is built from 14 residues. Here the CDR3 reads CASSQDRWGTEAFF. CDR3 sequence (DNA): TGCGCCAGCAGCCAAGATCGATGGGGGACAGAAGCTTTCTTT.